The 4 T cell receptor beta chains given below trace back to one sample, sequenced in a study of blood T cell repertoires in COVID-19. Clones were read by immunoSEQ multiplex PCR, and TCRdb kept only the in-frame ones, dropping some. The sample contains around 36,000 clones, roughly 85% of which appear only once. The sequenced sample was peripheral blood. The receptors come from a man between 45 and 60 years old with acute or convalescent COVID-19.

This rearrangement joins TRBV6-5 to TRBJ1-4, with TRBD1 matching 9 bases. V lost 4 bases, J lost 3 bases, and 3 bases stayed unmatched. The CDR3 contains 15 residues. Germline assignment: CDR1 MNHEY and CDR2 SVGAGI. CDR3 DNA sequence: TGTGCCAGCAGTTCTAACAGGGGGCCTAATGAAAAACTGTTTTTT. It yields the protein CASSSNRGPNEKLFF.

CDR3 coding DNA: TGTGCCAGTAGTAATTCGATGGGACTAGCGGGCCCTAGCGGGGAGCTGTTTTTT. Translated: CASSNSMGLAGPSGELFF. The chain links TRBV19 to TRBJ2-2; 12 bases align to TRBD2. CDR1 and CDR2 (germline): LNHDA, SQIVND (reference sequence). The CDR3 extends over 18 amino acids. V shed 4 bases, J shed 7 bases, and the junction held 13 bases outside the gene matches.

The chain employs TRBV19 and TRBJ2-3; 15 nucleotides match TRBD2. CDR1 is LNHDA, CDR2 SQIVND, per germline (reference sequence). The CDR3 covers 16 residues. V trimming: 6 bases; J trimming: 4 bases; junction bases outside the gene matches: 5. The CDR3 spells CASSGLAGGGPDTQYF. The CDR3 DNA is TGTGCCAGTAGCGGACTAGCGGGAGGGGGGCCAGATACGCAGTATTTT.

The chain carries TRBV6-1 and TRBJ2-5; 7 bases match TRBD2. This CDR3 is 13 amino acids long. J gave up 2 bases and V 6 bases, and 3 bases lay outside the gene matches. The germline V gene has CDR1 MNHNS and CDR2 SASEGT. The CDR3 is CASSSAGQETQYF. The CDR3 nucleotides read TGTGCCAGCAGCTCAGCGGGACAAGAGACCCAGTACTTC.